Presented here are 7 T cell receptor beta chains from one specimen sequenced in a study of cytomegalovirus exposure and HLA in healthy donors. Here immunoSEQ multiplex PCR was the method, and the copy in TCRdb shows in-frame clones only, minus some. Among about 260,000 clones listed, roughly 91% were seen once. Material for sequencing was PBMCs. The receptors originated from a woman younger than 45 in good health and CMV-seronegative.

This clone came up once. The chain employs TRBV6-5 and TRBJ2-5, with 8 bases identical to TRBD2. Trimming cost V 5 bases and J 5 bases; bases outside gene matches: 7. The CDR3 contains 14 residues. Germline CDR1 MNHEY, CDR2 SVGAGI. The DNA of the CDR3 is TGTGCCAGCAGTCAAACTAGCGGAACGGAGACCCAGTACTTC. Encoded protein: CASSQTSGTETQYF.

This clone was found a few times. J is TRBJ1-2 and V is TRBV6-5, with 7 positions matching TRBD1. The CDR3 sequence is 13 residues long. The germline V gene encodes CDR1 MNHEY and CDR2 SVGAGI. J was trimmed by 3 bases and V by 3 bases; bases with no gene match: 1. The CDR3 region is CASSYDRDYGYTF. DNA for the CDR3: TGTGCCAGCAGTTATGACAGGGACTATGGCTACACCTTC.

The genes are TRBV6-5 and TRBJ2-3; 9 nucleotides line up with TRBD1. Germline trimming cut 6 bases from V and 6 bases from J; bases unmatched to any gene: 7. This CDR3 has 14 amino acids. The germline V gene encodes CDR1 MNHEY and CDR2 SVGAGI. The CDR3 coding sequence is TGTGCCAGCAGCCCAAGTGGGACAGGGGATACGCAGTATTTT. Encoded protein: CASSPSGTGDTQYF.

The chain recombines TRBV7-6 with TRBJ1-5; D is undetermined. This CDR3 spans 14 amino acids. Deletions cut 1 base from V and 9 bases from J, with 13 bases between. The germline CDR1 and CDR2 sequences are SGHVS and FNYEAQ. The CDR3: CASSLGSGSGPQHF. DNA for the CDR3: TGTGCCAGCAGCTTAGGATCTGGTTCAGGGCCCCAGCATTTT. Looking up the rest from reference TRBV7-6 and TRBJ1-5 gives the full variable domain: GAGVSQSPRYKVTKRGQDVALRCDPISGHVSLYWYRQALGQGPEFLTYFNYEAQQDKSGLPNDRFSAERPEGSISTLTIQRTEQRDSAMYRCASSLGSGSGPQHFGDGTRLSIL.

Note on this clone: Compared with germline, one end of the junction differs, possibly owing to a read error. The chain links TRBV9 to TRBJ2-7; D may correspond to TRBD1 or TRBD2 (6 bases each). This CDR3 spans 14 amino acids. Germline loops: CDR1 SGDLS, CDR2 YYNGEE. The CDR3 is CASSVLGDGGPVDF. CDR3 nucleotide sequence: TGTGCCAGCAGCGTATTAGGGGATGGGGGGCCCGTGGACTTC.

This rearrangement joins TRBV11-3 to TRBJ2-5; D is unresolved. From germline, CDR1 is SGHNT and CDR2 YENEEA. The CDR3 is 13 residues long. Trimming left V 6 bases short and J 3 bases short, with 11 bases between. The CDR3 nucleotides are TGTGCCAGCAGAACCGGGCCTGAAGAGACCCAGTACTTC. Translation: CASRTGPEETQYF.

This chain joins TRBV7-9 and TRBJ2-3; D perhaps matches TRBD1 (6 bases). Germline values: CDR1 SEHNR, CDR2 FQNEAQ (reference sequence). The CDR3 is made up of 15 amino acids. The V and J ends lost 8 bases and 2 bases respectively, with 17 bases between them. The CDR3 is CASANKGEYTDTQYF. CDR3 in DNA: TGTGCCAGCGCGAATAAGGGGGAATACACAGATACGCAGTATTTT.